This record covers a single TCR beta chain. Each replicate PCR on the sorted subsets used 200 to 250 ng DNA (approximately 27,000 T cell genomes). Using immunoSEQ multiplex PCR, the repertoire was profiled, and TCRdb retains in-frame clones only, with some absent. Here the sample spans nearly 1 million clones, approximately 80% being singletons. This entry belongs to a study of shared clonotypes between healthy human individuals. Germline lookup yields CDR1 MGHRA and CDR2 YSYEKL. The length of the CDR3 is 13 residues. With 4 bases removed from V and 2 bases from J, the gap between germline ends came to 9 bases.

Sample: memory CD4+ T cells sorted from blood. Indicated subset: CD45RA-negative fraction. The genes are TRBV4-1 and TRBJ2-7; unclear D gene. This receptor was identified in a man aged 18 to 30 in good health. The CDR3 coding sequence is TGCGCCAGCAGCCCTTGGTTAGCCTACGAGCAGTACTTC. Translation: CASSPWLAYEQYF.